Below, one T cell receptor (beta chain) is given with its context. This clonotype was recorded many times. The specificity of this receptor is unknown. Nothing much larger sits one base from this clone, and base qualities are not available. The germline V gene (reference sequence) gives CDR1 as GTSNPN and CDR2 as SVGIG. V gives up 0 bases and J gives up 3 bases, and the segment between their germline ends measures 10 bases. From the cysteine through the phenylalanine, the CDR3 covers 14 amino acids. Only the CDR3 part of the read is kept: 42 bases, read in frame from the first base. The data originate from a study of T-cell reconstitution after alpha-beta-depleted transplantation in children (dated by TCRdb to between 2015 and 2016). Describing the broader study: Using TCR repertoire profiling, the study followed T-cell immune reconstitution in a quantitative way in children after TCRalphabeta/CD19-depleted allogeneic hematopoietic cell transplantation.

Receptor libraries were prepared by PCR. The sequencer listed for this sample is Illumina HiSeq 2500. Molecular barcoding was employed in the preparation of TCR libraries, with unique molecular identifiers being used to normalize TCRbeta repertoire quantification. TCRdb took the public reads, trimmed them with fastp at Q25, ran MiXCR for clone calling and kept in-frame beta chains. Rows with a matching CDR3 protein are joined into one entry that keeps the most common DNA and genes. The sample includes under 25,000 distinct CDR3 sequences, with roughly 13% observed a single time. The top ten constitute approximately 40% of the sample. General conclusions and limits of the study: The frequencies of hyperexpanded clones fell over the following months, and after one year, T-cell counts and TCRbeta diversity were mostly attributed to newly produced T cells. In some patients, the high TCRbeta diversity seen at day 60 was put down to recipient T cells and intrathymic progenitors that had survived conditioning. About two months after transplant, the apparently early recovery of alphabetaT-cell counts reportedly depended on just several hundred clones that had expanded rapidly and came from non-depleted graft cells.

The time point label corresponds to: day 60 (about 2 months) after transplantation. The treatment or condition label of this sample denotes: allogeneic hematopoietic cell transplantation with graft depleted of TCRalphabeta T cells and CD19 B cells. The children who served as transplant recipients had been given grafts of TCRalphabeta/CD19-depleted allogeneic hematopoietic cells. The source of this sequence is a female patient younger than 10 who had a stem cell transplant for congenital amegakaryocytic thrombocytopenia, so the T cells may come from the graft donor. The input for sequencing was PBMCs, mostly from graft donor cells, taken 60 days after TCRalphabeta/CD19-depleted stem cell transplant. Recombination connected TRBV30 to TRBJ2-3; a confident D gene designation cannot be given. Here is the DNA: TGTGCCTGGAGTGTACGGGTTTTTACAGATACGCAGTATTTT. This translates into CAWSVRVFTDTQYF.